The present TCR beta chain was sequenced within a study of blood T cell repertoires in COVID-19. The wider study: Italy, Spain and the United States were the sources of the convalescent and acute COVID-19 samples.

The germline V gene encodes CDR1 MDHEN and CDR2 SYDVKM. CDR3 length: 13 amino acids. J was trimmed by 8 bases and V by 7 bases; bases with no gene match: 9. Assay: immunoSEQ multiplex PCR; the TCRdb copy retains only in-frame clones and omits some. The table shows hundreds of thousands of clones, with more than 75% occurring only once. This receptor was obtained from a woman aged 30 to 39 who had recovered from COVID-19. The sequenced sample was PBMCs or T cells enriched from blood (not recorded which). The V gene is TRBV28, the J gene TRBJ1-2, with 8 bases that match TRBD1. The CDR3, as DNA: TGTGCCAGCAAAGCCCCCAGGGGGCAAGGCTACACCTTC. Amino acid sequence: CASKAPRGQGYTF.